In this sample, the clone carrying this T cell receptor (gamma chain) turned up many times. Its antigen remains unidentified. A far larger clone is a single base away, which makes a read error likely. Other DNA sequences within the sample encode an identical CDR3. The data were taken from a study of γδ T cells in repeated Plasmodium falciparum infection. Flow sorting of PBMC yielded separate Vgamma9/Vdelta2+ and Vdelta2-negative gammadelta T cell populations for bulk repertoire analysis. General observations from the study: Malian donors came from one small rural village, predominantly one ethnic group. In Vdelta2-negative, largely Vdelta1+, gammadelta repertoires, repeated controlled infections appeared to drive clonal selection waves.

This CDR3 has 14 residues. Germline assignment: CDR1 VINAFY and CDR2 YDVSNSKD. TCRdb used CATT to re-call clones from the multiplex PCR reads. The sample lists some 13,000 gamma-chain clones; 1.6% were seen once. V and J are TRGV5 and TRGJ1 or TRGJ2. Specimen: gamma-delta T cells from blood. This receptor was obtained from a pool of human donors (malaria-infected and uninfected, not separated). CDR3 loop: CATWDGPYYYKKLF. The CDR3 DNA sequence: TGTGCCACCTGGGACGGACCCTATTATTATAAGAAACTCTTC.